A selection of T cell receptor beta chains follows, all from one sample in a study of blood T cell repertoires in COVID-19. TCRdb keeps only in-frame clones here, not all; method: immunoSEQ multiplex PCR. The data hold nearly 25,000 clones, with about nine tenths observed a single time. Sequencing was done on a sample of peripheral blood. The receptors shown here come from a man in his 70s with acute or convalescent COVID-19. Both conserved end residues are part of each CDR3. Fields, in order: J gene, D gene, V gene, clone size, CDR3 protein, CDR3 DNA. A D gene is named only where the DNA matches it firmly. Clone sizes are given selectively: once, few, many, or a class where the clone is expanded.

J: TRBJ2-1
D: NA
V: TRBV7-8
size: NA
CDR3: CASSLAWDSHSYNEQFF
DNA: TGTGCCAGCAGCTTAGCCTGGGACTCCCACTCCTACAATGAGCAGTTCTTC

J: TRBJ2-1
D: NA
V: TRBV12-1
size: NA
CDR3: CASSFSGRAHNEQFF
DNA: TGTGCCAGCAGCTTTAGCGGGAGAGCCCACAATGAGCAGTTCTTC

J: TRBJ2-3
D: TRBD2
V: TRBV7-2
size: NA
CDR3: CASSYSGGAFDTQYF
DNA: TGTGCCAGCAGCTATAGCGGGGGGGCCTTCGATACGCAGTATTTT

J: TRBJ2-7
D: NA
V: TRBV24-1
size: NA
CDR3: CATSRGLGYEQYF
DNA: TGTGCCACCAGTCGCGGGCTTGGCTACGAGCAGTACTTC

J: TRBJ2-7
D: NA
V: TRBV6-6
size: NA
CDR3: CASTRVTAYEQYF
DNA: TGTGCCAGCACGCGGGTCACCGCCTACGAGCAGTACTTC

J: TRBJ2-1
D: NA
V: TRBV19
size: NA
CDR3: CASSIDHLTASSTNEQFF
DNA: TGTGCCAGTAGTATAGATCACCTGACAGCCTCCTCCACCAATGAGCAGTTCTTC

J: TRBJ2-2
D: TRBD1
V: TRBV6-5
size: NA
CDR3: CASSYTGQGSGGELFF
DNA: TGTGCCAGCAGTTATACGGGACAGGGGAGTGGCGGGGAGCTGTTTTTT

J: TRBJ1-4
D: TRBD1
V: TRBV19
size: large
CDR3: CASSRGTVATNEKLFF
DNA: TGTGCCAGTAGTCGAGGGACAGTTGCAACTAATGAAAAACTGTTTTTT

J: TRBJ1-5
D: NA
V: TRBV9
size: NA
CDR3: CASSPLGGLQPQHF
DNA: TGTGCCAGCAGCCCCCTCGGCGGGCTACAGCCCCAGCATTTT

J: TRBJ1-5
D: NA
V: TRBV3-1/TRBV3-2
size: NA
CDR3: CASSQGGIINQPQHF
DNA: TGTGCCAGCAGCCAAGGAGGGATAATCAATCAGCCCCAGCATTTT

J: TRBJ1-5
D: TRBD1
V: TRBV28
size: NA
CDR3: CAILQGGVNQPQHF
DNA: TGTGCCATACTCCAAGGGGGCGTCAATCAGCCCCAGCATTTT

J: TRBJ1-4
D: NA
V: TRBV3-1/TRBV3-2
size: NA
CDR3: CASSPGPLATNEKLFF
DNA: TGTGCCAGCAGCCCAGGTCCTTTGGCAACTAATGAAAAACTGTTTTTT

J: TRBJ1-6
D: NA
V: TRBV14
size: NA
CDR3: CASSPTGIRNSPLHF
DNA: TGTGCCAGCAGCCCCACAGGGATAAGGAATTCACCCCTCCACTTT

J: TRBJ2-6
D: TRBD2
V: TRBV10-2
size: NA
CDR3: CASREVPGANVLTF
DNA: TGCGCCAGCCGGGAGGTACCTGGGGCCAACGTCCTGACTTTC

J: TRBJ1-1
D: NA
V: TRBV12-3/TRBV12-4
size: NA
CDR3: CASRTDRSEAFF
DNA: TGTGCCAGCAGGACCGACAGGTCTGAAGCTTTCTTT

J: TRBJ2-1
D: NA
V: TRBV2
size: NA
CDR3: CASSDPGQSSYNEQFF
DNA: TGTGCCAGCAGTGACCCAGGACAGAGCTCCTACAATGAGCAGTTCTTC

J: TRBJ2-5
D: NA
V: TRBV27
size: NA
CDR3: CASSLFISGMETQYF
DNA: TGTGCCAGCAGTTTATTTATATCCGGGATGGAGACCCAGTACTTC

J: TRBJ2-1
D: NA
V: TRBV4-2
size: NA
CDR3: CASSQGIGSSYNEQFF
DNA: TGTGCCAGCAGCCAAGGGATCGGGAGCTCCTACAATGAGCAGTTCTTC

J: TRBJ1-1
D: TRBD1
V: TRBV29-1
size: NA
CDR3: CSVDPGQGNEAFF
DNA: TGCAGCGTTGACCCGGGACAGGGTAATGAAGCTTTCTTT

J: TRBJ1-4
D: NA
V: TRBV7-9
size: once
CDR3: CASSPDSGRDEKLFF
DNA: TGTGCCAGCAGCCCGGACAGTGGTAGGGATGAAAAACTGTTTTTT

J: TRBJ2-7
D: NA
V: TRBV5-1
size: NA
CDR3: CASSLAQGGAYEQYF
DNA: TGCGCCAGCAGCTTGGCACAGGGGGGGGCCTACGAGCAGTACTTC

J: TRBJ2-1
D: NA
V: TRBV28
size: NA
CDR3: CASSLDGAGHYNEQFF
DNA: TGTGCCAGCAGTTTAGATGGAGCGGGCCACTACAATGAGCAGTTCTTC